What follows are 12 T cell receptor beta chains derived from one specimen sequenced in a study of blood T cell repertoires in COVID-19. Only in-frame clones appear in the TCRdb table, and some are missing; sequencing was by immunoSEQ multiplex PCR. The table has about 250,000 clones, more than 70% seen once. The specimen was peripheral blood. These receptors all stem from a woman aged 80 or older with COVID-19, enrolled during active disease.

The V and J genes are TRBV5-1 and TRBJ1-1, with D unclear. Looked up from germline, CDR1 is SGHRS and CDR2 is YFSETQ. This CDR3 is built from 14 residues. V dropped 4 bases and J dropped 2 bases, with 12 bases sitting between them. In DNA, the CDR3 is TGCGCCAGCAGCGGCGGGCAGCCAAACACTGAAGCTTTCTTT. Amino acids: CASSGGQPNTEAFF.

This rearrangement joins TRBV5-1 to TRBJ1-2; TRBD1 might be the D (5 bases). In germline, CDR1 is SGHRS, CDR2 YFSETQ. The CDR3 is made up of 13 amino acids. Trimming took off 1 base at V and 8 bases at J, with 12 bases between the two ends. The CDR3 sequence is CASSLTAGSGYTF. The CDR3 DNA reads TGCGCCAGCAGCTTGACGGCAGGGTCAGGCTACACCTTC.

V gene TRBV6-9 combines with J gene TRBJ2-3, with D perhaps matching TRBD2 (7 bases). CDR3 length: 14 residues. Per germline, CDR1 MNHGY and CDR2 SVAAGI. V shed 7 bases and J shed 4 bases, with 15 bases lying between them. The CDR3 DNA reads as TGTGCCAGCAATGGGGGGGGCAGGGCAGATACGCAGTATTTT. Translation gives CASNGGGRADTQYF.

The J gene is TRBJ1-3, the V gene TRBV10-2, with D maybe TRBD1 (5 bases). The V gene's germline CDR1 is WSHSY and CDR2 SAAADI. Trimming shortened V by 3 bases and J by 3 bases, and 12 bases separated the two germline ends. The CDR3 loop spans 15 amino acids. The CDR3 loop reads CASSDLQGFGNTIYF. The CDR3, as DNA: TGCGCCAGCAGTGATCTGCAGGGATTTGGAAACACCATATATTTT.

The gene calls are TRBV5-5 and TRBJ1-2; D unresolved. CDR1 and CDR2 from the germline V gene are SGHKS and YYEKEE (reference sequence). Trimming removed 5 bases from V and 2 bases from J, with 16 bases in between. The CDR3 length is 15 residues. The CDR3 region is CASSPGPDLNYGYTF. The CDR3 DNA is TGTGCCAGCAGTCCTGGGCCGGATTTAAACTATGGCTACACCTTC.

The chain joins TRBV7-8 to TRBJ1-2, with a tentative D call TRBD1 (5 bases). This CDR3 has 14 amino acids. Germline V gene lookup returns CDR1 SGHVS and CDR2 FQNEAQ. Trimming removed 5 bases at V and 4 bases at J, with 14 bases between. DNA for the CDR3: TGTGCCAGCAGCCCGACAGAGGCCATCTATGGCTACACCTTC. Its translation: CASSPTEAIYGYTF.

The J gene is TRBJ2-1, the V gene TRBV5-1, with D perhaps TRBD1 (5 bases). CDR3 length: 15 amino acids. V was pared by 5 bases and J by 6 bases, with 18 bases between. CDR1 and CDR2 from the germline V gene are SGHRS and YFSETQ. The CDR3 bases are TGCGCCAGCAGGAAGACAGAGCAGCTATCCAATGAGCAGTTCTTC. This encodes CASRKTEQLSNEQFF.

This clone was detected once. J is TRBJ2-6 and V is TRBV11-3, with D perhaps TRBD1 (5 bases). Deletions cut 1 base from V and 0 bases from J, with 13 bases between. The CDR3 length is 18 residues. From germline, CDR1 is SGHNT and CDR2 YENEEA. The CDR3 DNA is TGTGCCAGCAGCTTAGGAGGCCGACAGACCTCTGGGGCCAACGTCCTGACTTTC. This gives the protein CASSLGGRQTSGANVLTF.

The chain employs TRBV19 and TRBJ2-5, with D possibly matching TRBD2 (6 bases). The V gene lost 5 bases and the J gene lost 5 bases, with 9 bases spanning the gap. CDR3 length: 12 residues. CDR1 and CDR2 from the germline V gene are LNHDA and SQIVND (reference sequence). CDR3 residues: CASSSGVETQYF. As DNA, the CDR3 is TGTGCCAGTAGTTCGGGGGTGGAGACCCAGTACTTC.

This chain connects TRBV5-1 to TRBJ1-4; TRBD1 aligns across 8 bases. Germline trimming cut 0 bases from V and 8 bases from J; bases unmatched to any gene: 6. CDR1 SGHRS and CDR2 YFSETQ come from the germline V gene. The CDR3 is 15 residues long. For the CDR3, the DNA is TGCGCCAGCAGCTTGGGAACAGGGGGTCAGGAAAAACTGTTTTTT. Translating gives CASSLGTGGQEKLFF.

The chain is built from TRBV18 and TRBJ1-1, with 7 bases that match TRBD1. Trimming removed 2 bases from V and 8 bases from J; junction bases left unmatched: 2. Per germline, CDR1 KGHSH and CDR2 LQKENI. CDR3 length equals 12 residues. The CDR3 DNA follows: TGTGCCAGCTCACCATTACAGGGGGAAGCTTTCTTT. This gives the protein CASSPLQGEAFF.

The chain joins TRBV5-8 to TRBJ1-2, with a tentative D call TRBD1 (5 bases). The CDR3 is 14 residues long. The germline V gene encodes CDR1 SGHTS and CDR2 YDEGEE. Between the trimmed V and J ends, which lost 0 bases and 5 bases, there was a span of 11 bases. CDR3 amino acids: CASSLVRARYGYTF. In DNA form, the CDR3 reads TGTGCCAGCAGCTTGGTCAGGGCTAGGTATGGCTACACCTTC.